This section outlines one T cell receptor beta chain sequence together with its context. This sample stems from a study of blood T cell repertoires in COVID-19. Study summary: There were acute and convalescent COVID-19 samples, and they came from the United States, Italy and Spain. T cells, B-cell-depleted T cells, or PBMCs supplied cDNA or gDNA.

The V end lost 4 bases, the J end lost 3 bases, and 17 bases lay between the germline ends. CDR1 and CDR2 from the germline V gene are SGHKS and YYEKEE (reference sequence). This CDR3 spans 17 amino acids. Original methodology: Estimation of nucleated cell counts was performed using reference gene primer amplification. Libraries were prepared by immunoSEQ multiplex PCR; TCRdb keeps only in-frame clonotypes and omits some of them. The DNA gave D and trimming, while V, J and clone size come from that table. Among approximately 88,000 clones listed, just over 90% were seen once. The chain joins TRBV5-5 to TRBJ1-6; a possible D gene is TRBD1 (6 bases). Sample: peripheral blood. This receptor was obtained from a woman aged 45 to 65 in a cohort sampled during active COVID-19. CDR3 sequence: CASSPRQAEVYNSPLHF. For the CDR3, the DNA is TGTGCCAGCAGCCCTAGACAGGCGGAGGTCTATAATTCACCCCTCCACTTT. Variable domain in full (rest from reference TRBV5-5 and TRBJ1-6): DAGVTQSPTHLIKTRGQQVTLRCSPISGHKSVSWYQQVLGQGPQFIFQYYEKEERGRGNFPDRFSARQFPNYSSELNVNALLLGDSALYLCASSPRQAEVYNSPLHFGNGTRLTVT.